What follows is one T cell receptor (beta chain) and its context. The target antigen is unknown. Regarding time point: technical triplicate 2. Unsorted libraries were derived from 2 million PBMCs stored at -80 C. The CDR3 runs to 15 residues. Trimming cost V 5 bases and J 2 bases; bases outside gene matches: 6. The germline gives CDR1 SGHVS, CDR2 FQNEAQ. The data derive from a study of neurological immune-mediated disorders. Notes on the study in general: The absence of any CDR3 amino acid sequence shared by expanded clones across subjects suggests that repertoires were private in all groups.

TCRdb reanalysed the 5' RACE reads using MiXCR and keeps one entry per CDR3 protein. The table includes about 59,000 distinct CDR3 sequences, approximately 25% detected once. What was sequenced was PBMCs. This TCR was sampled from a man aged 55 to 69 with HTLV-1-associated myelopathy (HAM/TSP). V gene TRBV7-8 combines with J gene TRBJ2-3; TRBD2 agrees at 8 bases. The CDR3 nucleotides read TGTGCCAGCAGCGTCCGGGAGGGCCTCACAGATACGCAGTATTTT. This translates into CASSVREGLTDTQYF.